This T cell receptor (beta chain) was recorded in a study of T cell changes during pregnancy in multiple sclerosis. Germline V gene sequence: CDR1 GTSNPN, CDR2 SVGIG (reference sequence). This CDR3 spans 11 amino acids. Trimming took off 3 bases at V and 9 bases at J, with 9 bases between the two ends. Clones were sequenced by immunoSEQ multiplex PCR, and TCRdb holds only the in-frame ones, with some missing. The sample has about 65,000 clones; roughly 92% are singletons. V gene TRBV30 combines with J gene TRBJ2-1; TRBD1 might be the D (6 bases). Here the sequenced sample was CD8+ T cells from peripheral blood mononuclear cells, taken in the third trimester of pregnancy. This sequence was found in a female donor in good health, enrolled as a control in a pregnancy study. The CDR3 DNA sequence: TGTGCCTGGAGCCTAGGGGGTGAGCAGTTCTTC. As protein: CAWSLGGEQFF.